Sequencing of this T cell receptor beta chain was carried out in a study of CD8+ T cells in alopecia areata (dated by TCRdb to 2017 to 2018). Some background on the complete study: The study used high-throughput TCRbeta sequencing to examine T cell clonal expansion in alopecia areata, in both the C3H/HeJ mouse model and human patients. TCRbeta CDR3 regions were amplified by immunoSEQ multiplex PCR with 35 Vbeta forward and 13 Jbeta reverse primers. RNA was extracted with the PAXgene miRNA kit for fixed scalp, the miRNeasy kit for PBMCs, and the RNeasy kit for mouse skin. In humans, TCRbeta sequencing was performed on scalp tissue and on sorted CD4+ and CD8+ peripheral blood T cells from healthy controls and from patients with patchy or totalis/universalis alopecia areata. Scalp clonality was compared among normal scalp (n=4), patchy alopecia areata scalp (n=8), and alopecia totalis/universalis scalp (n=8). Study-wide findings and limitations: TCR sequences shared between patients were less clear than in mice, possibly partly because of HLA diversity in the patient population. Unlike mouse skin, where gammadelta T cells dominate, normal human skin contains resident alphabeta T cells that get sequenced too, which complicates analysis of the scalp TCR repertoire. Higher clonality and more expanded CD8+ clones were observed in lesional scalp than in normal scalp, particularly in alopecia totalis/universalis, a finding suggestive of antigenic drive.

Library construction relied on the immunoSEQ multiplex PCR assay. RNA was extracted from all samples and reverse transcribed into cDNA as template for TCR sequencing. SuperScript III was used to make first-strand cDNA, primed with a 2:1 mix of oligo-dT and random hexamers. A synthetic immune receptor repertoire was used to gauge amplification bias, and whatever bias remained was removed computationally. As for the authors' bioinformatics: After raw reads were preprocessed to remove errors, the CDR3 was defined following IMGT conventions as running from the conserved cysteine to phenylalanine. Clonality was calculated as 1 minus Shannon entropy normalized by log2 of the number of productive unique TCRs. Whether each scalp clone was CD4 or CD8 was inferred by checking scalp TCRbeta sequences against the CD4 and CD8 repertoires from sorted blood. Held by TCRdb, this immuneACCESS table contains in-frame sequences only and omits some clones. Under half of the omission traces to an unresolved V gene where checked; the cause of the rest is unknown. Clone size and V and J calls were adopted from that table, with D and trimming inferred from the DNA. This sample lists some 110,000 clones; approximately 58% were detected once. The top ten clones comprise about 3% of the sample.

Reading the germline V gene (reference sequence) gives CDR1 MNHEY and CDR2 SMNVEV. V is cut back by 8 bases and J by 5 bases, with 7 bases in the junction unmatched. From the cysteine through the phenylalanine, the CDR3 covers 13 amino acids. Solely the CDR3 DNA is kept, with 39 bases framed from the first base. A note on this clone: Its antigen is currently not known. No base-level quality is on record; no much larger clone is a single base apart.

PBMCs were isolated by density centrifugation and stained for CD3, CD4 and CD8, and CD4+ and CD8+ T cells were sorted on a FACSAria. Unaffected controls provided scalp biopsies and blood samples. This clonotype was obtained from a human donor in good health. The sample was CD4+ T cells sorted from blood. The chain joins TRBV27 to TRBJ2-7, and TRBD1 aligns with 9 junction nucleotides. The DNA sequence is TGTGCCAGCCGGGGACAGGGAACCCACGAGCAGTACTTC. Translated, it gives CASRGQGTHEQYF.